Shown below are 17 T cell receptor beta chains from a single sample sequenced in a study of human T cells and chemical hapten exposure (dated by TCRdb to 2020 to 2022). The time point tag for this specimen amounts to: pre-sensitization, week 0. Explained via the paper, the treatment or condition label denotes: therapeutic diphenylcyclopropenone sensitization with weekly scalp DPC. Library method: RACE. The data were produced on a NextSeq 500. TCRdb trimmed public reads at Q25 via fastp, called clones via MiXCR and kept in-frame beta chains. CDR3 protein sequences are deduplicated, and each keeps its most common genes and DNA. For this sample the table gives 95,000 to 100,000 distinct CDR3 sequences, of which 10% to 14% were detected only once. Around 3.1% of the sample comes from the top ten. Sequenced material: whole blood, taken in connection with sensitization to the hapten diphenylcyclopropenone (DPC). The receptors shown here come from a woman aged 60-70 years with alopecia areata. Some clones in this sample may be carry-over from other donors' samples.

Ten or more counts support this clonotype. The V gene is TRBV7-6, the J gene TRBJ2-1; D not resolved. This CDR3 is 15 amino acids long. Germline lookup yields CDR1 SGHVS and CDR2 FNYEAQ. Between the trimmed V and J ends, which lost 4 bases and 4 bases, there was a span of 14 bases. This chain's CDR3 is CASSSGPTAYNEQFF. In DNA form, the CDR3 reads TGTGCCAGCAGCTCCGGACCAACTGCGTACAATGAGCAGTTCTTC.

In this sample, this clonotype turned up many times. Germline is not matched at one junction end, which may reflect a read error. The V call is TRBV3-1, the J call TRBJ2-1, with D possibly TRBD1 on 5 matching bases. The length of the CDR3 is 15 residues. CDR1 is LGHDT and CDR2 is YNNKEL in the germline V gene (reference sequence). CDR3 nucleotides: TGTGCCAGCAGACAAGGGGCCGGTTCCTACAATGAGCAGTTCTTC. Protein: CASRQGAGSYNEQFF.

J is TRBJ2-1 and V is TRBV18, with 7 bases matching TRBD2. CDR3 length: 16 amino acids. The trim removed 4 bases at V and 4 bases at J, leaving 10 bases unmatched. In germline, CDR1 is KGHSH, CDR2 LQKENI. CDR3 sequence reads: CASSLLFAGEYNEQFF. CDR3 nucleotide sequence: TGTGCCAGCTCACTACTGTTCGCGGGGGAATACAATGAGCAGTTCTTC.

This clonotype was detected only a few times. CDR3 nucleotides: TGTGCCAGCAGTGAATTTCTACTCCTCGAGGCTGCAACTAATGAAAAACTGTTTTTT. It codes for CASSEFLLLEAATNEKLFF. The V gene is TRBV25-1, the J gene TRBJ1-4; D unclear. Germline CDR1 reads MGHDK; CDR2 reads SYGVNS. This CDR3 is built from 19 residues. The ends were cut back, 1 base at V and 0 bases at J, with 18 bases in the middle.

A few counts support this clonotype. In nucleotides, the CDR3 is TGTGCCAGCACCGAGAAACTGACAGGGCGGGATGGCTACACCTTC. Its protein product is CASTEKLTGRDGYTF. This chain uses TRBV7-9 with TRBJ1-2; the match to TRBD1 covers 7 bases. CDR1 and CDR2 (germline): SEHNR, FQNEAQ (reference sequence). CDR3 length: 15 amino acids. V shed 7 bases and J 6 bases; nucleotides not matched to a gene: 14.

The V gene is TRBV7-2, the J gene TRBJ2-3, with 7 positions matching TRBD2. V was pared by 2 bases and J by 5 bases, with 1 base of the junction left unmatched. The CDR3 is made up of 13 amino acids. Germline loops: CDR1 SGHTA, CDR2 FQGNSA. The chain's CDR3 is CASSLWGGDTQYF. The CDR3 nucleotides read TGTGCCAGCAGCTTATGGGGGGGAGATACGCAGTATTTT.

The V call is TRBV10-3, the J call TRBJ2-1, with a weak D call TRBD2 (6 bases). Germline V gene sequence: CDR1 ENHRY, CDR2 SYGVKD. The V and J ends lost 3 bases and 8 bases respectively, with 11 bases between them. The CDR3 spans 13 residues. The CDR3 reads CAISDGGGDEQFF. The DNA of the CDR3 is TGTGCCATCAGTGACGGGGGTGGTGATGAGCAGTTCTTC.

The table lists this clonotype with a few counts. V usage is TRBV20-1 and J usage is TRBJ1-5, with D maybe TRBD1 (6 bases). Germline CDR1 DFQATT, CDR2 SNEGSKA (reference sequence). V lost 3 bases and J lost 7, with 16 bases in between. This CDR3 is built from 14 residues. The CDR3 here is CSASPASGTQPQHF. The CDR3 region has the DNA TGCAGTGCTAGCCCGGCTTCCGGGACACAGCCCCAGCATTTT.

This clonotype showed up just a few times. The J gene is TRBJ2-3, the V gene TRBV5-6; D not resolved. V shed 0 bases and J shed 10 bases, with 9 bases lying between them. Germline V gene sequence: CDR1 SGHDT, CDR2 YYEEEE. There are 12 residues in the CDR3. The DNA for the CDR3 is TGTGCCAGCAGCTTGGCCTACCTGGCGCAGTATTTT. Residues: CASSLAYLAQYF.

This clonotype has a count of ten or more. This chain links TRBV20-1 with TRBJ1-5; D is perhaps TRBD1 (5 bases). The CDR3 covers 16 residues. V lost 3 bases and J lost 5, with 20 bases in between. Germline V gene data show CDR1 as DFQATT and CDR2 as SNEGSKA (reference sequence). CDR3 DNA sequence: TGCAGTGCTAGCCAAGGTGGGGGGTTGGGATATCAGCCCCAGCATTTT. Residues: CSASQGGGLGYQPQHF.

This chain connects TRBV20-1 to TRBJ2-2; 9 nucleotides align to TRBD1. V was pared by 3 bases and J by 4 bases, with 6 bases of the junction left unmatched. Per germline, CDR1 DFQATT and CDR2 SNEGSKA (reference sequence). CDR3 length: 15 amino acids. The CDR3 is CSASGDRGFTGELFF. The CDR3 region has the DNA TGCAGTGCTAGTGGAGACAGGGGGTTCACCGGGGAGCTGTTTTTT.

This clonotype has ten or more counts. J is TRBJ1-5 and V is TRBV20-1; D is undetermined. Germline values: CDR1 DFQATT, CDR2 SNEGSKA (reference sequence). The V end was cut by 3 bases, the J end by 0 bases, with 9 bases between. The CDR3 is 14 amino acids. CDR3 protein: CSASAQISNQPQHF. CDR3 sequence (DNA): TGCAGTGCTAGTGCCCAGATTAGCAATCAGCCCCAGCATTTT.

This clonotype showed up just a few times. The V call is TRBV19, the J call TRBJ2-2; D not certain. The germline V and J ends were trimmed by 5 bases and 7 bases, with 8 bases remaining between them. CDR1 is LNHDA and CDR2 is SQIVND in the germline V gene (reference sequence). The CDR3 length is 12 residues. The CDR3 coding sequence is TGTGCCAGTAGTTATATCCTCGGGGAGCTGTTTTTT. Translated, it gives CASSYILGELFF.

This clonotype was recorded many times. In nucleotides, the CDR3 is TGCAGTGCTAGGGACGGCGGGGCCAACGTCCTGACTTTC. Translation gives CSARDGGANVLTF. The gene calls are TRBV20-1 and TRBJ2-6; D is unresolved. The V end lost 3 bases, the J end lost 4 bases, and 7 bases lay between the germline ends. The germline CDR1 and CDR2 sequences are DFQATT and SNEGSKA (reference sequence). The CDR3 length is 13 residues.

The chain uses TRBV7-8 and TRBJ2-7; 8 bases line up with TRBD2. The germline V gene has CDR1 SGHVS and CDR2 FQNEAQ. V was clipped by 5 bases and J by 3 bases; unmatched bases: 9. This CDR3 has 15 residues. DNA for the CDR3: TGTGCCAGCAGCCCCCGACTAGCGCGAATCTACGAGCAGTACTTC. Its protein product is CASSPRLARIYEQYF.

This clonotype was counted a few times. The V call is TRBV7-2, the J call TRBJ1-2, with D perhaps TRBD1 (5 bases). The CDR3 consists of 15 residues. Germline V lookup: CDR1 SGHTA, CDR2 FQGNSA. The V end lost 1 base, the J end lost 11 bases, and 20 bases lay between the germline ends. CDR3 in DNA: TGTGCCAGCAGCTTAGGCAGCAGGGCCCCTGGGATTTACACCTTC. The encoded protein is CASSLGSRAPGIYTF.

This clonotype has only a few counts. The chain is built from TRBV27 and TRBJ2-3, with D tentatively TRBD2 (6 bases). The V and J ends lost 5 bases and 8 bases respectively, with 14 bases between them. CDR1 and CDR2 from the germline V gene are MNHEY and SMNVEV (reference sequence). The CDR3 sequence is 13 residues long. CDR3 DNA: TGTGCCAGCAGTCAAACCTGGGACTCTACGCAGTATTTT. Protein product: CASSQTWDSTQYF.